Described below is a single T cell receptor (beta chain) sequence and its context. The entry originates in a study of identical twins. The germline CDR1 and CDR2 sequences are DFQATT and SNEGSKA (reference sequence). CDR3 size: 14 residues. V was shortened by 5 bases and J by 4 bases, with 12 bases between the two germline ends. Unique molecular identifiers were present on cDNA, and template switching added a universal primer site. Each CDR3 protein gets one entry after TCRdb re-called the 5' RACE reads with MiXCR. The table records 500,000 to 600,000 distinct CDR3 sequences, around 20% of them present only once. This same sample was also part of a study on T cells expressing NK-cell markers. That work adds: The CD3+CD56-NKG2C+ fraction was also led by these clonotypes in a few donors. HCMV specificity of expanded NKG2C+ T cell clones remained unclear.

The clonotype comes from a woman younger than 30 in good health. The rearrangement joins TRBV20-1 to TRBJ2-6, with D possibly matching TRBD2 (6 bases). The sample taken for sequencing was CD4+ T cells sorted from blood. CDR3 nucleotides: TGCAGTGCTGCAACTAGCCCCGGGGCCAACGTCCTGACTTTC. Protein product: CSAATSPGANVLTF.